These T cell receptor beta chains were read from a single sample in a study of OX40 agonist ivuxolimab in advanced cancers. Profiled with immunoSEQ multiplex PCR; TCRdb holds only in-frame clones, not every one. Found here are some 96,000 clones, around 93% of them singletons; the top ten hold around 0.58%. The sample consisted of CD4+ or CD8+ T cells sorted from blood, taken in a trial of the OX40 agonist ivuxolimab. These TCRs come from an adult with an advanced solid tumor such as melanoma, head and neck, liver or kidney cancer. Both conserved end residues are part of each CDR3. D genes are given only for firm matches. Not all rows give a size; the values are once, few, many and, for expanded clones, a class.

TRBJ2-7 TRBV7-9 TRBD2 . CASSLALAGVYEQYF TGTGCCAGCAGCTTAGCCCTAGCGGGTGTCTACGAGCAGTACTTC
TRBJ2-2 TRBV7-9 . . CASSLVGSTGELFF TGTGCCAGCAGCTTAGTCGGGAGTACCGGGGAGCTGTTTTTT
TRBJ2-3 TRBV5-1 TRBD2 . CASSLGPSGATDTQYF TGCGCCAGCAGCTTGGGGCCTAGCGGGGCCACAGATACGCAGTATTTT
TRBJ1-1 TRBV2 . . CASSEASGGQTEAFF TGTGCCAGCAGTGAAGCGTCTGGGGGGCAAACTGAAGCTTTCTTT
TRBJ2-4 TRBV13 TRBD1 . CASSWTGAKNIQYF TGTGCCAGCAGCTGGACAGGGGCCAAAAACATTCAGTACTTC
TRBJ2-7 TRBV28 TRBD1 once CASSLGPGTGLEQYF TGTGCCAGCAGTTTAGGGCCCGGGACAGGCCTCGAGCAGTACTTC
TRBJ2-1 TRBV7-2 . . CASSFRGLTYNEQFF TGTGCCAGCAGCTTTAGAGGACTAACCTACAATGAGCAGTTCTTC
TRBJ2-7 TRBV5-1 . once CASSRFATGYEQYF TGCGCCAGCAGCCGCTTCGCGACAGGCTACGAGCAGTACTTC
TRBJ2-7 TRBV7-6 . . CASSSRPPQVKIESYEQYF TGTGCCAGCAGCTCAAGGCCCCCGCAGGTGAAGATAGAATCCTACGAGCAGTACTTC
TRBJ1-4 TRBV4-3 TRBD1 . CASSQDGTGGNEKLFF TGCGCCAGCAGCCAAGATGGGACAGGGGGTAATGAAAAACTGTTTTTT
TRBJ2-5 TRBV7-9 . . CASSLALGGNGETQYF TGTGCCAGCAGCTTAGCGCTGGGGGGAAATGGGGAGACCCAGTACTTC
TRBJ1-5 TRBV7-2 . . CASSFFLANQPQHF TGTGCCAGCAGCTTCTTCTTAGCCAATCAGCCCCAGCATTTT
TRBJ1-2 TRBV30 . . CAWRRPSGYTF TGTGCCTGGAGACGGCCAAGTGGCTACACCTTC
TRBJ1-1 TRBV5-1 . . CASQASQGQAFF TGCGCCAGCCAAGCTTCTCAGGGGCAGGCTTTCTTT
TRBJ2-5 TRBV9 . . CASSVEEETQYF TGTGCCAGCAGCGTAGAGGAGGAGACCCAGTACTTC
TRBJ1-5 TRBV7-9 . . CASSLANSNQPQHF TGTGCCAGCAGCTTAGCGAACTCAAATCAGCCCCAGCATTTT
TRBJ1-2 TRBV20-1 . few CSAAGNGYTF TGCAGTGCTGCAGGGAATGGCTACACCTTC
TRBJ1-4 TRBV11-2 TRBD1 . CASSRLPQGTADEKLFF TGTGCCAGCAGCCGATTGCCCCAGGGGACAGCCGATGAAAAACTGTTTTTT
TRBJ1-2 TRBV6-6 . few CASSYSADYGYTF TGTGCCAGCAGTTACTCCGCGGACTATGGCTACACCTTC
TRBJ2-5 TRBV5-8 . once CASSLPGRLQETQYF TGTGCCAGCAGCTTGCCCGGCAGACTCCAAGAGACCCAGTACTTC
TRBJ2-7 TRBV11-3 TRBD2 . CASSSGLAGGQGEQYF TGTGCCAGCAGTTCGGGACTAGCGGGAGGTCAGGGCGAGCAGTACTTC
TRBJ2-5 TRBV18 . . CASSPPGREETQYF TGTGCCAGCTCACCACCGGGCAGGGAAGAGACCCAGTACTTC
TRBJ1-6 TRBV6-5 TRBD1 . CASSREGASPLHF TGTGCCAGCAGCCGCGAGGGGGCCTCACCCCTCCACTTT
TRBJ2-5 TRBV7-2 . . CASSFGREETQYF TGTGCCAGCAGCTTTGGCAGGGAAGAGACCCAGTACTTC
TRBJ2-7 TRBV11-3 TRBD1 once CASSLGGQNYEQYF TGTGCCAGCAGCTTAGGGGGACAGAACTACGAGCAGTACTTC
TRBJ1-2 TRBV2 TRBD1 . CASRGWGTGEHGYTF TGTGCCAGCAGGGGCTGGGGGACAGGGGAGCATGGCTACACCTTC
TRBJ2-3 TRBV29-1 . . CSVEDNGDTQYF TGCAGCGTTGAGGACAATGGAGATACGCAGTATTTT
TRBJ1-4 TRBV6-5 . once CASSYWQGNNEKLFF TGTGCCAGCAGTTACTGGCAGGGTAATAATGAAAAACTGTTTTTT
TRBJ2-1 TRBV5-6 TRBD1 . CASSFLVGTGDYNEQFF TGTGCCAGCAGCTTCTTAGTTGGGACAGGGGACTACAATGAGCAGTTCTTC
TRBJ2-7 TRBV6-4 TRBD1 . CASSAEQGAAYEQYF TGTGCCAGCAGTGCAGAACAGGGGGCGGCCTACGAGCAGTACTTC
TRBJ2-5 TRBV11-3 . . CASSLSGVGTQYF TGTGCCAGCAGCTTGTCAGGGGTCGGGACCCAGTACTTC
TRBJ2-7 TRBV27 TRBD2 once CASRMTSGNYEQYF TGTGCCAGCAGGATGACTAGCGGGAACTACGAGCAGTACTTC
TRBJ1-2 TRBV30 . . CAWRALRGPYTF TGTGCCTGGAGGGCCCTTCGTGGGCCCTACACCTTC
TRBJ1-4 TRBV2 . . CASSGGFGNEKLFF TGTGCCAGCAGTGGAGGGTTTGGTAATGAAAAACTGTTTTTT
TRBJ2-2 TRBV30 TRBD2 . CAWSVGRVDTGELFF TGTGCCTGGAGTGTGGGGAGGGTCGACACCGGGGAGCTGTTTTTT
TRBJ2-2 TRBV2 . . CASSVKRSWTGELFF TGTGCCAGCAGTGTCAAGCGGAGCTGGACCGGGGAGCTGTTTTTT
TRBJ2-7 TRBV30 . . CAWRGQARREQYF TGTGCCTGGAGGGGCCAAGCTCGAAGGGAGCAGTACTTC
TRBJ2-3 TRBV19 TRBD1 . CASRDRGRSTDTQYF TGTGCCAGCCGCGACAGGGGGCGATCCACAGATACGCAGTATTTT
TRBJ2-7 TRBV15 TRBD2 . CATFSGRYEQYF TGTGCCACTTTTAGCGGGAGGTACGAGCAGTACTTC
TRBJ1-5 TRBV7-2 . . CASSRDYNQPQHF TGTGCCAGCAGCCGAGACTACAATCAGCCCCAGCATTTT
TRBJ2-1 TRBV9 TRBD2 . CASSTTSANNEQFF TGTGCCAGCAGCACAACTAGCGCAAACAATGAGCAGTTCTTC
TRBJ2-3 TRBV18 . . CASSFTRVKGTDTQYF TGTGCCAGCTCATTCACCCGGGTCAAAGGGACAGATACGCAGTATTTT
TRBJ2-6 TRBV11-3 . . CASSSRYTGANVLTF TGTGCCAGCAGCTCTAGGTATACTGGGGCCAACGTCCTGACTTTC
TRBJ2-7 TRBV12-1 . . CASSFRRFPYEQYF TGTGCCAGCAGCTTTCGGCGGTTCCCCTACGAGCAGTACTTC
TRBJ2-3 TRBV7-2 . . CASSLRPVTDTQYF TGTGCCAGCAGCTTACGGCCAGTGACAGATACGCAGTATTTT
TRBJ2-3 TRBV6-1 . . CASSDVIRDTQYF TGTGCCAGCAGTGATGTGATAAGGGATACGCAGTATTTT
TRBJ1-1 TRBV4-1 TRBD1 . CASSQPTGEAFF TGCGCCAGCAGCCAACCCACAGGGGAGGCTTTCTTT
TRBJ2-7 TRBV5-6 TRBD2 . CASSAASGRGLYEQYF TGTGCCAGCAGCGCGGCTAGCGGGAGGGGACTTTACGAGCAGTACTTC
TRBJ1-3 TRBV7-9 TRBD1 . CASSLTGAGNTIYF TGTGCCAGCAGCTTGACAGGGGCCGGAAACACCATATATTTT
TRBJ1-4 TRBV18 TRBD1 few CASSVRQGEGKLFF TGTGCCAGCTCAGTACGACAGGGCGAGGGAAAACTGTTTTTT
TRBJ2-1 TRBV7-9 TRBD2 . CASSLTSGLYNEQFF TGTGCCAGCAGTTTAACTAGCGGGCTATACAATGAGCAGTTCTTC
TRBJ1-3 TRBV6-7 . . CASRTTTGCSGNTIYF TGTGCCAGCAGAACCACCACAGGCTGCTCTGGAAACACCATATATTTT
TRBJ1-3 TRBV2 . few CASRQQSSGNTIYF TGTGCCAGCAGGCAACAAAGCTCTGGAAACACCATATATTTT
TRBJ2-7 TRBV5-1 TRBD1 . CASTYTGTGGSEQYF TGCGCCAGCACCTACACCGGGACAGGGGGAAGCGAGCAGTACTTC
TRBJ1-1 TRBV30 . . CAWSVRVDTEAFF TGTGCCTGGAGTGTTCGCGTGGACACTGAAGCTTTCTTT
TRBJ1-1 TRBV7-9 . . CASSLETAGSEAFF TGTGCCAGCAGCTTAGAGACAGCTGGTAGTGAAGCTTTCTTT
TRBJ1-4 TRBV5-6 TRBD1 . CASSKGQGSEKLFF TGTGCCAGCAGCAAGGGACAGGGGAGTGAAAAACTGTTTTTT
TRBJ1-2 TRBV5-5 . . CASKTAANYGYTF TGTGCCAGCAAGACCGCGGCTAACTATGGCTACACCTTC
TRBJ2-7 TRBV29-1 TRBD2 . CSALSGGNEQYF TGCAGCGCCCTATCCGGGGGGAACGAGCAGTACTTC
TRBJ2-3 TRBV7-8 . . CASRDSGQGLSSADTQYF TGTGCCAGCAGGGACTCGGGGCAGGGGTTAAGTAGCGCAGATACGCAGTATTTT